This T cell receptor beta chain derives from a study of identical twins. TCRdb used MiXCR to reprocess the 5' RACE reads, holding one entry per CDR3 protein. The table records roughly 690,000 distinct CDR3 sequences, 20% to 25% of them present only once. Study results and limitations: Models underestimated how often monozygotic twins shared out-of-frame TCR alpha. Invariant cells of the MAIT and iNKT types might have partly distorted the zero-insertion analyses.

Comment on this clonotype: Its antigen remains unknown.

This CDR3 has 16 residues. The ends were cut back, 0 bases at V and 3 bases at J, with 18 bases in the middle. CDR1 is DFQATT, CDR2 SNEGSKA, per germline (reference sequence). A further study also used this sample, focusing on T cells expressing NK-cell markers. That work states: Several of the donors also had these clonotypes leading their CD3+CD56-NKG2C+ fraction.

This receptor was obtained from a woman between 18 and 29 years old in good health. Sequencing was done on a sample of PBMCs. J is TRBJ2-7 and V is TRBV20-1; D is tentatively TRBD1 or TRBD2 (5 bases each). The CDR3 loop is CSARDADRGAIYEQYF. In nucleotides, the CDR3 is TGCAGTGCTAGAGATGCAGATCGAGGGGCTATCTACGAGCAGTACTTC.